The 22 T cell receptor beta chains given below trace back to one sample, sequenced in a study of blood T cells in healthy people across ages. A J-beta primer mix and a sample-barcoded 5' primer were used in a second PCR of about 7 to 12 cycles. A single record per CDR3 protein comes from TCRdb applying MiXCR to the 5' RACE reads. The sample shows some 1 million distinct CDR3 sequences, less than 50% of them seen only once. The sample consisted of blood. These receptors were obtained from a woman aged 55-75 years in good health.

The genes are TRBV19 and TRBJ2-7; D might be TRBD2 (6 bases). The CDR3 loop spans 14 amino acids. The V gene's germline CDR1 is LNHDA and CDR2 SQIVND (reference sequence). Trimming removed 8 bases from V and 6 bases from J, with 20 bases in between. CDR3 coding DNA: TGTGCCAGTTTGGGGCCGGAGGGCAAGGGCGAGCAGTACTTC. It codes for CASLGPEGKGEQYF.

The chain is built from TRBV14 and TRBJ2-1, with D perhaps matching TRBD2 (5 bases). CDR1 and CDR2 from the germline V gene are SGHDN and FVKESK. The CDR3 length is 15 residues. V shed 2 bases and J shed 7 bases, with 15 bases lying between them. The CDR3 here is CASSQKSGYENEQFF. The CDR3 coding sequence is TGTGCCAGCAGCCAAAAAAGCGGATACGAAAATGAGCAGTTCTTC.

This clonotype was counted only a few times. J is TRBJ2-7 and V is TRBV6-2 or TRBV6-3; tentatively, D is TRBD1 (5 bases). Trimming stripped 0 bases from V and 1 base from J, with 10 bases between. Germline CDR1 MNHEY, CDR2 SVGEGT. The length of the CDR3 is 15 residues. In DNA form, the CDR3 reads TGTGCCAGCAGTTACTCGTTGGGGCCGTCCTACGAGCAGTACTTC. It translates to CASSYSLGPSYEQYF.

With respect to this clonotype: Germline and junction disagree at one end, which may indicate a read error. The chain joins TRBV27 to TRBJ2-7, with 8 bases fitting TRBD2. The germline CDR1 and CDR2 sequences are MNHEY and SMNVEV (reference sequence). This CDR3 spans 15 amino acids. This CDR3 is CAGSLSAGARYEQYF. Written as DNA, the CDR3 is TGTGCCGGCAGTTTATCAGCGGGAGCTCGCTACGAGCAGTACTTC.

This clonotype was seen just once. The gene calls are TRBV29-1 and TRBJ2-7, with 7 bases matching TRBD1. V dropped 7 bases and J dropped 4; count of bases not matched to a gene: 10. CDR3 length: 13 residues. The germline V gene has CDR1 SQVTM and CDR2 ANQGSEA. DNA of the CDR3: TGCAGCGCGGAACAATCACAGGGGTACGAGCAGTACTTC. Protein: CSAEQSQGYEQYF.

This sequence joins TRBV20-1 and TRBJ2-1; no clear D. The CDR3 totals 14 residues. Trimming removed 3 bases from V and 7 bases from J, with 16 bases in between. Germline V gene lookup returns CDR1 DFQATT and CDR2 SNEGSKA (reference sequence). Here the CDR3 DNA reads TGCAGTGCTAGTGTGGACCCGAAGTCTAATGAGCAGTTCTTC. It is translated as CSASVDPKSNEQFF.

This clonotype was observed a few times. In nucleotides, the CDR3 is TGTGCCAGCAGTACCTCCACCGGGACTACCTACAATGAGCAGTTCTTC. It translates to CASSTSTGTTYNEQFF. The rearrangement uses TRBV6-5 and TRBJ2-1; 7 bases fit TRBD2. Per germline, CDR1 MNHEY and CDR2 SVGAGI. The CDR3 consists of 16 residues. J was trimmed by 2 bases and V by 5 bases; bases with no gene match: 9.

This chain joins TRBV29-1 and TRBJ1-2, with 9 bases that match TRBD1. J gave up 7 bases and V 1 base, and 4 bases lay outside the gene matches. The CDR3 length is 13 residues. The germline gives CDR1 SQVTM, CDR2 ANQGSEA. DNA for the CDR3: TGCAGCGTTGAAGGGGACAGGGCGTCTGGCTACACCTTC. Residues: CSVEGDRASGYTF.

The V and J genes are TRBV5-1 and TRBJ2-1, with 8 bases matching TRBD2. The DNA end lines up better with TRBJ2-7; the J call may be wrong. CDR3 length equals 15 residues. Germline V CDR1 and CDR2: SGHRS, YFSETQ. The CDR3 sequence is CASSPSGSWDNEQYF. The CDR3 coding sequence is TGCGCCAGCAGCCCGAGCGGGAGCTGGGACAATGAGCAGTACTTC.

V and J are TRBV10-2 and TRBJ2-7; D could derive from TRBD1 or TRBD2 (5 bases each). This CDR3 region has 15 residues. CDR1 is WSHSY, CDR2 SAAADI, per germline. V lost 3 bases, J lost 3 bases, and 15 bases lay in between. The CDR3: CASSDPLQGVYEQYF. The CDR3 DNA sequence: TGCGCCAGCAGTGATCCCCTCCAGGGAGTCTACGAGCAGTACTTC.

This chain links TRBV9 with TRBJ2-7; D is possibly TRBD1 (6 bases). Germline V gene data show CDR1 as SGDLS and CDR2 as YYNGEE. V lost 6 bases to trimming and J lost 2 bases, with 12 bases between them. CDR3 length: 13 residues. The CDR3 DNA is TGTGCCAGCACCGGGACACGCGCCTACGAGCAGTACTTC. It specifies CASTGTRAYEQYF.

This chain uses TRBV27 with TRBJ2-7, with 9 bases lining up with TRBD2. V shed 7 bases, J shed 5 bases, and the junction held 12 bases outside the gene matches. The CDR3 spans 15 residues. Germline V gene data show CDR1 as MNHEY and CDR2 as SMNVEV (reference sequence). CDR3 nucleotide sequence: TGTGCCAGCAACAACGTGGGGACTAGCATTGACGAGCAGTACTTC. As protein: CASNNVGTSIDEQYF.

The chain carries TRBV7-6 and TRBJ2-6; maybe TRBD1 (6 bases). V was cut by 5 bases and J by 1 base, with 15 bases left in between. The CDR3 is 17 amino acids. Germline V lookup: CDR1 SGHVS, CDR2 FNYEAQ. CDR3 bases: TGTGCCAGCAGCGGACGCCCACAGGGATCTGGGGCCAACGTCCTGACTTTC. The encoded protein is CASSGRPQGSGANVLTF.

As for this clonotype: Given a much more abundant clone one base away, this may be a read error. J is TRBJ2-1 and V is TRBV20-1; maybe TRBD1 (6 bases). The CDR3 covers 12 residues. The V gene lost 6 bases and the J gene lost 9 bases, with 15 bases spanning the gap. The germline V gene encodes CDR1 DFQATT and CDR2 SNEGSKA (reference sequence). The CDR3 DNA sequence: TGCAGTGCCCAGGCTACAGGGATTGAGCAGTTCTTC. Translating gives CSAQATGIEQFF.

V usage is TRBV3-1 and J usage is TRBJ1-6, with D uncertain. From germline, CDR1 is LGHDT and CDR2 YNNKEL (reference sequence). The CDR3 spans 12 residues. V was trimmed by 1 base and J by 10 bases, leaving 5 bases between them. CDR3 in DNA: TGTGCCAGCAGCCAAGTTCGGTCACCCCTCCACTTT. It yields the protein CASSQVRSPLHF.

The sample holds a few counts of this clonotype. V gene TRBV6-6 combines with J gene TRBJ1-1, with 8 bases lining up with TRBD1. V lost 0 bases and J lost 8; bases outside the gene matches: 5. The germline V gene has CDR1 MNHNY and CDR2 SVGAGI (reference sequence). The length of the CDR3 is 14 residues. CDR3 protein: CASSYSGGTGEAFF. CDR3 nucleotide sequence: TGTGCCAGCAGTTACTCGGGCGGGACAGGAGAAGCTTTCTTT.

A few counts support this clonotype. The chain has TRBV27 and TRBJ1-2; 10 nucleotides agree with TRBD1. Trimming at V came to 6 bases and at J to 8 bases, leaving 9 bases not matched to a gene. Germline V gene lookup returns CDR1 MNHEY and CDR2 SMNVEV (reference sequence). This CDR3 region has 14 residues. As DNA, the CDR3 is TGTGCCAGCAGAAACGGACAGGGGGTGGGAGGCTACACCTTC. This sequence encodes CASRNGQGVGGYTF.

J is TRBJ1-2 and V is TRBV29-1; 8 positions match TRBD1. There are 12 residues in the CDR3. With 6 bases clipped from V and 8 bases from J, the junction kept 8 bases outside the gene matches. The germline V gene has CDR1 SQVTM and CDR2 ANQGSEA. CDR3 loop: CSVDAGGGGYTF. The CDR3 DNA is TGCAGCGTCGATGCAGGGGGCGGGGGCTACACCTTC. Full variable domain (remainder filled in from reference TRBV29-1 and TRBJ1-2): SAVISQKPSRDICQRGTSLTIQCQVDSQVTMMFWYRQQPGQSLTLIATANQGSEATYESGFVIDKFPISRPNLTFSTLTVSNMSPEDSSIYLCSVDAGGGGYTFGSGTRLTVV.

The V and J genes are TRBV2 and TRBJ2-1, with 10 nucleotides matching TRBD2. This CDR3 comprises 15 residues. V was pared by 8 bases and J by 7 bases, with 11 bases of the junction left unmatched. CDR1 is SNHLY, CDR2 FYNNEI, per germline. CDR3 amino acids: CASGQASGRLNEQFF. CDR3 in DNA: TGTGCCAGCGGGCAGGCTAGCGGGAGATTGAATGAGCAGTTCTTC.

The CDR3: CASSYSRVDRYGYTF. In nucleotides, the CDR3 is TGTGCCAGCAGTTACTCGAGGGTGGACCGCTATGGCTACACCTTC. The chain carries TRBV6-6 and TRBJ1-2, with D unclear. CDR1 is MNHNY and CDR2 is SVGAGI in the germline V gene (reference sequence). This CDR3 is built from 15 residues. V lost 0 bases and J lost 4, with 12 bases in between.

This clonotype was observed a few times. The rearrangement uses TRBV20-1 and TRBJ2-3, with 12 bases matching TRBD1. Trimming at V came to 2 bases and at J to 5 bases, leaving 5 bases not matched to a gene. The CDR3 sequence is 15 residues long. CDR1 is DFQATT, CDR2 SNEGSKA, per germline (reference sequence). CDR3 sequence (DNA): TGCAGTGCTAGATCGGGACAGGGGGCCGGAGATACGCAGTATTTT. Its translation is CSARSGQGAGDTQYF.

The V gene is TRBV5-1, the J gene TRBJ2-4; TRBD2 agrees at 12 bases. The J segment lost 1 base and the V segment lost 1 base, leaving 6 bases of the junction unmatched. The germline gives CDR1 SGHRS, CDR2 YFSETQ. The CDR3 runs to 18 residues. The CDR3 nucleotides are TGCGCCAGCAGCTTGCTCAGACTAGCGGGAGTGGCCAAAAACATTCAGTACTTC. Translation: CASSLLRLAGVAKNIQYF.